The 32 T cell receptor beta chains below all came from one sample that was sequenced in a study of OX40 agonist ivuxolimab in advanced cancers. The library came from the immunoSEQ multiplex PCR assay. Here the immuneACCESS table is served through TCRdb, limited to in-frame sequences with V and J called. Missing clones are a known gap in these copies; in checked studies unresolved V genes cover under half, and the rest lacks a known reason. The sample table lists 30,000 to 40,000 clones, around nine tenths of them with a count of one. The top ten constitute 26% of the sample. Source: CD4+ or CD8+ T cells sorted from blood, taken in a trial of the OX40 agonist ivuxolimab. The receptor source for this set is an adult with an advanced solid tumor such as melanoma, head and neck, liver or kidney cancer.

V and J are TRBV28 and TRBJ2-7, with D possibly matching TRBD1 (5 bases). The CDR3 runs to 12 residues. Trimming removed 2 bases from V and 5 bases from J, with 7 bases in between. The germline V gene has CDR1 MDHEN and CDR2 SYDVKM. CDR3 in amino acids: CASSLGADEQYF. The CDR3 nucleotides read TGTGCCAGCAGTTTAGGGGCAGACGAGCAGTACTTC.

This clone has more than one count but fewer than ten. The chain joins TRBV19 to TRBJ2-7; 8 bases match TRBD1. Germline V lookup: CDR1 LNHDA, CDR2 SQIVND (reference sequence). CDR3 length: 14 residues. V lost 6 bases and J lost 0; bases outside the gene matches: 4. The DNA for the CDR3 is TGTGCCAGTAGACCGGACAGGGACTCCTACGAGCAGTACTTC. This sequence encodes CASRPDRDSYEQYF.

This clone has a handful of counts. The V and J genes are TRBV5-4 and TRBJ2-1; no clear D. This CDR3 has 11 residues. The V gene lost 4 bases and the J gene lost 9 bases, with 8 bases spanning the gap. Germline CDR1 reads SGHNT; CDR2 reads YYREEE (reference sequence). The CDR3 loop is CASSLRGEQFF. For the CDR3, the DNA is TGTGCCAGCAGCCTTCGTGGTGAGCAGTTCTTC.

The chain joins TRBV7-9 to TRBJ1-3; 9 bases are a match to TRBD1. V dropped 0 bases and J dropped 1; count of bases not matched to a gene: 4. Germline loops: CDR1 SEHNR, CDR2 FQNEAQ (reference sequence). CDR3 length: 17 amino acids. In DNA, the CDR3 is TGTGCCAGCAGCTTAGCACAGGGGGCGGAATCTGGAAACACCATATATTTT. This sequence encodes CASSLAQGAESGNTIYF.

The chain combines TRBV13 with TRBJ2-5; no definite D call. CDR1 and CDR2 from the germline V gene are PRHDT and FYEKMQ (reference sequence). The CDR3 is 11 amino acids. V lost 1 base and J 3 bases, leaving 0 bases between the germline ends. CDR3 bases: TGTGCCAGCAGCTTAGAAGAGACCCAGTACTTC. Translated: CASSLEETQYF. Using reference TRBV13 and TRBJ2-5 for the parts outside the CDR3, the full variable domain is AAGVIQSPRHLIKEKRETATLKCYPIPRHDTVYWYQQGPGQDPQFLISFYEKMQSDKGSIPDRFSAQQFSDYHSELNMSSLELGDSALYFCASSLEETQYFGPGTRLLVL.

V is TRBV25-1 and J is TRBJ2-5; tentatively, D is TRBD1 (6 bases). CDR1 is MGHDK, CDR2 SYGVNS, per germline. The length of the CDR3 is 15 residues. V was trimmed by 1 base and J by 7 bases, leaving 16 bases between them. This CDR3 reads CASSELGATKGTQYF. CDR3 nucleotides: TGTGCCAGCAGTGAATTGGGGGCGACCAAGGGGACCCAGTACTTC.

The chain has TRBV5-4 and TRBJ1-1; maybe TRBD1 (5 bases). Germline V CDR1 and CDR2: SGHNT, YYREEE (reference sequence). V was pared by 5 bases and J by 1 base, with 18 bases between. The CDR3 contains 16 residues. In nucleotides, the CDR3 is TGTGCCAGCAGACGGAAGGGGACCGACGAGAACACTGAAGCTTTCTTT. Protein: CASRRKGTDENTEAFF.

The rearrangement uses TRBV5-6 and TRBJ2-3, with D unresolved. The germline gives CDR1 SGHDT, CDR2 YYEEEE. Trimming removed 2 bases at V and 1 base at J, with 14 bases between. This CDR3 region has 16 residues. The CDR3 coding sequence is TGTGCCAGCAGCTTACAACTCGGAGCCGGCACAGATACGCAGTATTTT. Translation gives CASSLQLGAGTDTQYF. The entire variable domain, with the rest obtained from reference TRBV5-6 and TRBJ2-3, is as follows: DAGVTQSPTHLIKTRGQQVTLRCSPKSGHDTVSWYQQALGQGPQFIFQYYEEEERQRGNFPDRFSGHQFPNYSSELNVNALLLGDSALYLCASSLQLGAGTDTQYFGPGTRLTVL.

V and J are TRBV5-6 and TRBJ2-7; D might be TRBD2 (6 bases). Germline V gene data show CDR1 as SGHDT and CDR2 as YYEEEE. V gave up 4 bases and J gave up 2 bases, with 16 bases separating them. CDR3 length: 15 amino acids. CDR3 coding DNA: TGTGCCAGCAGCCTCGACAGCGGGCGCACCTACGAGCAGTACTTC. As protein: CASSLDSGRTYEQYF.

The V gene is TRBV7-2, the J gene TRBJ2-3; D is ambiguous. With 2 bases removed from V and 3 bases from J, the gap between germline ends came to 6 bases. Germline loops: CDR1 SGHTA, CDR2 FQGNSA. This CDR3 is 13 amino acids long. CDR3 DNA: TGTGCCAGCAGCTTATGGCATACAGATACGCAGTATTTT. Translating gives CASSLWHTDTQYF.

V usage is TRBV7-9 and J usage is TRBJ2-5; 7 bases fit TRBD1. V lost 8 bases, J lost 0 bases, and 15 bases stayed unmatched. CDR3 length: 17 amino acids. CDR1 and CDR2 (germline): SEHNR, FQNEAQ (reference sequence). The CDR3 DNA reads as TGTGCCAGCGATTCCCCGGGACAGAACATTAACCAAGAGACCCAGTACTTC. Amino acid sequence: CASDSPGQNINQETQYF.

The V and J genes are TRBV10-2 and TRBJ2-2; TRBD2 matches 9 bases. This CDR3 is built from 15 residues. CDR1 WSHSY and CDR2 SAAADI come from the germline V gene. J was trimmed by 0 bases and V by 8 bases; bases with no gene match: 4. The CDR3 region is CASRGGASNTGELFF. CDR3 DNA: TGCGCCAGCCGCGGGGGGGCCTCGAACACCGGGGAGCTGTTTTTT.

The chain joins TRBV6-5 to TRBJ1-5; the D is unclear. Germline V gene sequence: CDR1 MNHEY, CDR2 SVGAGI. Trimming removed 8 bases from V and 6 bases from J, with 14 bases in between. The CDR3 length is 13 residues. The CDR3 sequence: CASGSGLGQPQHF. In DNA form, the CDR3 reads TGTGCCAGCGGGTCAGGTTTAGGTCAGCCCCAGCATTTT.

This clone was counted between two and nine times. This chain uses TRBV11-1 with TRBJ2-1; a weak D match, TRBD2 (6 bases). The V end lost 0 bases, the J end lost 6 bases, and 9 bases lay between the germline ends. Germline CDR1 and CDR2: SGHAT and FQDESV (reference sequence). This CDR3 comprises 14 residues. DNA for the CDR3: TGTGCCAGCAGCTTAGCGGGACTCTCCAATGAGCAGTTCTTC. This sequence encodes CASSLAGLSNEQFF. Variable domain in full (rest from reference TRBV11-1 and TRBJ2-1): EAEVAQSPRYKITEKSQAVAFWCDPISGHATLYWYRQILGQGPELLVQFQDESVVDDSQLPKDRFSAERLKGVDSTLKIQPAELGDSAMYLCASSLAGLSNEQFFGPGTRLTVL.

The DNA for the CDR3 is TGTGCCTGGAGTGTAGTTTACTATGGCTACACCTTC. This sequence encodes CAWSVVYYGYTF. The genes are TRBV30 and TRBJ1-2; D is uncertain. The CDR3 runs 12 residues. Trimming removed 0 bases from V and 3 bases from J, with 5 bases in between. Germline V lookup: CDR1 GTSNPN, CDR2 SVGIG (reference sequence).

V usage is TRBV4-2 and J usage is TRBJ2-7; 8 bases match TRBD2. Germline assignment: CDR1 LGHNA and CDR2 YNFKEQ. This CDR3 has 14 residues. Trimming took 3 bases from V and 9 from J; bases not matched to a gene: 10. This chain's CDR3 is CASSQEVSGSLQYF. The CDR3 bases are TGTGCCAGCAGCCAGGAGGTCAGCGGGAGTTTGCAGTACTTC.

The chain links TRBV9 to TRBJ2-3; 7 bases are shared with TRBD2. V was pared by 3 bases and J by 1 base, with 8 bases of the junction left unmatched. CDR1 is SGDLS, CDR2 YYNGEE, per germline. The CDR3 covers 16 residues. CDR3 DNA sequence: TGTGCCAGCAGCGGAGGACTAGACGGCGGCACAGATACGCAGTATTTT. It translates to CASSGGLDGGTDTQYF.

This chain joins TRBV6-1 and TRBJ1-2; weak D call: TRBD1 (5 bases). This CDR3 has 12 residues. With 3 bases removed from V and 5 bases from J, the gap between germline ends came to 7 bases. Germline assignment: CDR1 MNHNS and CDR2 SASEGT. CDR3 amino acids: CASSDRVYGYTF. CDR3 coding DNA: TGTGCCAGCAGTGACAGGGTATATGGCTACACCTTC.

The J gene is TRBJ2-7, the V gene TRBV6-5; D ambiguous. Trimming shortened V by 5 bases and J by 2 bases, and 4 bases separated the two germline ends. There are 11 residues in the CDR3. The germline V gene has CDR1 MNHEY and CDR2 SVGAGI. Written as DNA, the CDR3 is TGTGCCAGCAGTGGGCCCTACGAGCAGTACTTC. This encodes CASSGPYEQYF.

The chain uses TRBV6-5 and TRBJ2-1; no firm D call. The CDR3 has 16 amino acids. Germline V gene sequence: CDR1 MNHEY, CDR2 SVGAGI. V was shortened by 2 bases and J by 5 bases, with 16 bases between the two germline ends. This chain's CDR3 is CASSYRSSFVDNEQFF. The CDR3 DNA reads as TGTGCCAGCAGTTACCGGTCCTCTTTTGTGGACAATGAGCAGTTCTTC.

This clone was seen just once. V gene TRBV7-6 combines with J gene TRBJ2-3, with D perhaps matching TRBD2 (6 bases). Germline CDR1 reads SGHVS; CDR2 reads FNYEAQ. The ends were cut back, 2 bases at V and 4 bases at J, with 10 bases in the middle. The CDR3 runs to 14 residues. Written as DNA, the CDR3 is TGTGCCAGCAGCTTAACGGGAGCGGCAGATACGCAGTATTTT. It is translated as CASSLTGAADTQYF.

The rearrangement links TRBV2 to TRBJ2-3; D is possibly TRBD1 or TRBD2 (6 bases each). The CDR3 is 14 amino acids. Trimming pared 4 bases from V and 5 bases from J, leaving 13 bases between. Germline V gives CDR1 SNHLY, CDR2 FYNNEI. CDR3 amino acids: CASSVGGRLDTQYF. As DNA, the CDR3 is TGTGCCAGCAGTGTGGGGGGCCGGTTAGATACGCAGTATTTT.

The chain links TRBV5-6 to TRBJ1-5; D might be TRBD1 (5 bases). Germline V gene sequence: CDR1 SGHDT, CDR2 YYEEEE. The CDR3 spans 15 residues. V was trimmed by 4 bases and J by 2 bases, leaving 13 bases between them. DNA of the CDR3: TGTGCCAGCAGCGCGGGACGGGGCGGCAATCAGCCCCAGCATTTT. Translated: CASSAGRGGNQPQHF.

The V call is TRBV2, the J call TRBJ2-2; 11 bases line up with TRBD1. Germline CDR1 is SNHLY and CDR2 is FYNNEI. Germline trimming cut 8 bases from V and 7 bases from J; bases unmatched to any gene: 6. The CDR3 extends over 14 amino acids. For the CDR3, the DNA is TGTGCCAGCCTGGGACAGGGGGTTAACGGGGAGCTGTTTTTT. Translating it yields CASLGQGVNGELFF.

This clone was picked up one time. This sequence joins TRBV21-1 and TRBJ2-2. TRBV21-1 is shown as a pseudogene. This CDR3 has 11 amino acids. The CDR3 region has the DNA TGTGCCAGCACCGTGATCGGGGAGCTGTTTTTT. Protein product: CASTVIGELFF.

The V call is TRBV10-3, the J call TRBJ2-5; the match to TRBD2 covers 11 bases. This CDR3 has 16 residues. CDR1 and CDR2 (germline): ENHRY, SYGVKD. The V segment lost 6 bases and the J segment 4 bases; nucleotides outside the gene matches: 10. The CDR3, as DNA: TGTGCCATCAGGAAGGGGACTAGCGGATTTTTAGAGACCCAGTACTTC. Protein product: CAIRKGTSGFLETQYF.

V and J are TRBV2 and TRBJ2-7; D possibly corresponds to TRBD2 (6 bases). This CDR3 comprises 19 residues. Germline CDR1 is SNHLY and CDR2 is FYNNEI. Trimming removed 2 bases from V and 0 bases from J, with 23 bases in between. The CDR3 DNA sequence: TGTGCCAGCAGTGAATTGCGGGATAAATGGGACCTCCGCTCCTACGAGCAGTACTTC. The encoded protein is CASSELRDKWDLRSYEQYF.

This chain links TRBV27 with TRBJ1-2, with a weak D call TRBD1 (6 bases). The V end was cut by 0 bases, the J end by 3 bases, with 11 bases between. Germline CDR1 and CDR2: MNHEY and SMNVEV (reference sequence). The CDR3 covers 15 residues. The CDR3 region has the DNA TGTGCCAGCAGTTTATCTCGGGGGGCCCACTATGGCTACACCTTC. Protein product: CASSLSRGAHYGYTF.

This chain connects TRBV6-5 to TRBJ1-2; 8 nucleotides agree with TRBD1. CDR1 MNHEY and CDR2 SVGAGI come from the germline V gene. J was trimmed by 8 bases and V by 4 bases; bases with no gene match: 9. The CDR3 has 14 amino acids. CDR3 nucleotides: TGTGCCAGCAGTTTCATTCAGGGGGCCAACGGCTACACCTTC. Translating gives CASSFIQGANGYTF.

The CDR3: CASSEPREDYGYTF. The CDR3 coding sequence is TGTGCCAGCAGTGAACCTCGGGAGGACTATGGCTACACCTTC. The chain employs TRBV6-1 and TRBJ1-2; D is uncertain. Germline V gene lookup returns CDR1 MNHNS and CDR2 SASEGT. CDR3 size: 14 residues. Trimming pared 2 bases from V and 3 bases from J, leaving 10 bases between.

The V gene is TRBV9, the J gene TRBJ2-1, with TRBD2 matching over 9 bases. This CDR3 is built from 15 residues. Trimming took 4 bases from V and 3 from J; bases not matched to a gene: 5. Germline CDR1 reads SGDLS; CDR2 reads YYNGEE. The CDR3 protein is CASSYSGGDYNEQFF. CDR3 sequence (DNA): TGTGCCAGCAGCTATAGCGGGGGTGACTACAATGAGCAGTTCTTC.

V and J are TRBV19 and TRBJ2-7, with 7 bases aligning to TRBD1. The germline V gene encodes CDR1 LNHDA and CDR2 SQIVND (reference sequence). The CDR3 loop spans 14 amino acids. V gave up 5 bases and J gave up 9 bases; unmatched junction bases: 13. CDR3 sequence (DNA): TGTGCCAGTAGTGAGGTCCAGGGGGAATGGTTGCAGTACTTC. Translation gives CASSEVQGEWLQYF.